This T cell receptor beta chain was observed in a study of shared clonotypes between healthy human individuals. Study context: Those who served as donors were a couple of women and three men between the ages of 18 and 49.

Profiling relied on immunoSEQ multiplex PCR, and the TCRdb table lists in-frame clones only, not all of them. The table shows 1,400,000 or so clones, with approximately 98.5% occurring only once. CD4+ cells underwent separation, giving CD45RA+ naive and CD45RA-negative memory subsets. Regarding the study as a whole: Naive subsets usually exceeded memory subsets in estimated richness. Generation of non-shared clonotypes was less probable than generation of clonotypes shared by all four donors.

In the case of this clone: Its antigen is as yet unknown.

Germline V gives CDR1 SGHNT, CDR2 YYREEE (reference sequence). The ends lost 4 bases at V and 6 bases at J; junction bases unmatched: 9. The CDR3 runs to 15 residues. The sequence came from a man under 40 in good health. The rearrangement joins TRBV5-4 to TRBJ2-1; 8 bases match TRBD2. The sequencing input was naive CD4+ T cells sorted from blood. Stated subset: CD45RA+ positively selected. The CDR3 here is CASSLVGGRINEQFF. CDR3 nucleotides: TGTGCCAGCAGCCTAGTAGGCGGGAGGATCAATGAGCAGTTCTTC.